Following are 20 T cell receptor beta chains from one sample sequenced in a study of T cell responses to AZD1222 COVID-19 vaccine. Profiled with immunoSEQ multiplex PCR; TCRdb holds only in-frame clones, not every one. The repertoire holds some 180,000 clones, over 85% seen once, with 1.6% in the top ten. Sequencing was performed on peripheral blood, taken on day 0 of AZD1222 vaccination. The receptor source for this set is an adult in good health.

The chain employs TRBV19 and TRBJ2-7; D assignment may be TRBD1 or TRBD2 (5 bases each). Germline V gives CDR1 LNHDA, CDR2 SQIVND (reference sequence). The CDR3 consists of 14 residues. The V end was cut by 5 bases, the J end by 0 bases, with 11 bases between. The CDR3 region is CASSEWGSSYEQYF. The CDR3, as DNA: TGTGCCAGTAGTGAGTGGGGGAGCTCCTACGAGCAGTACTTC.

This CDR3 is CASSEEGLGTNEQFF. For the CDR3, the DNA is TGTGCCAGCAGTGAAGAGGGACTAGGCACCAATGAGCAGTTCTTC. The chain carries TRBV2 and TRBJ2-1, with 8 bases fitting TRBD2. With 1 base clipped from V and 6 bases from J, the junction kept 5 bases outside the gene matches. Germline V CDR1 and CDR2: SNHLY, FYNNEI. CDR3 length: 15 amino acids.

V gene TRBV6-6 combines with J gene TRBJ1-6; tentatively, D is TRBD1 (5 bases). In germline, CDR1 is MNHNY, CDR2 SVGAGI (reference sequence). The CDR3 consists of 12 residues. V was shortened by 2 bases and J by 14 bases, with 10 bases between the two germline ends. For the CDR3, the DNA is TGTGCCAGCAGTTACGGGGGAGGAACCCTCCACTTT. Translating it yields CASSYGGGTLHF.

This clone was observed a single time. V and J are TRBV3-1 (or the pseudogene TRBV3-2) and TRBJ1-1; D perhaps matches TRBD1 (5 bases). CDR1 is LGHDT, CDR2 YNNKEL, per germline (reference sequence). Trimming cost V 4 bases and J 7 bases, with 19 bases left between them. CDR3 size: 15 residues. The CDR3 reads CASSPPGRVTREAFF. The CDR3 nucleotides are TGTGCCAGCAGCCCCCCAGGCAGGGTAACGCGTGAAGCTTTCTTT.

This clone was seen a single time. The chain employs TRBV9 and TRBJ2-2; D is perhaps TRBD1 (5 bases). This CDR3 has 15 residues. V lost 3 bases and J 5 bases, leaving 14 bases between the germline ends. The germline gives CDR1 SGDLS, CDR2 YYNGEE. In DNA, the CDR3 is TGTGCCAGCAGCGAACACCAGGGTGGGACCGGGGAGCTGTTTTTT. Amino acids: CASSEHQGGTGELFF.

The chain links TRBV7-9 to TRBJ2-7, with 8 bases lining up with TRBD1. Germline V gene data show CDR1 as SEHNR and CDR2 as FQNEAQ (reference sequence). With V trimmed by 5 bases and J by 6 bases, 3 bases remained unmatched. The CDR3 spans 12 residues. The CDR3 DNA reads TGTGCCAGCAGCCTACAGGGGGTCGAGCAGTACTTC. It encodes CASSLQGVEQYF.

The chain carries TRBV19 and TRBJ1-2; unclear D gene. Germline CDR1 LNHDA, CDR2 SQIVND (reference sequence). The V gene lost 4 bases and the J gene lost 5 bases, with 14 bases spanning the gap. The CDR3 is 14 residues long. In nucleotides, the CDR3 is TGTGCCAGTAGTACGATGGCGGGGAATTATGGCTACACCTTC. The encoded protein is CASSTMAGNYGYTF.

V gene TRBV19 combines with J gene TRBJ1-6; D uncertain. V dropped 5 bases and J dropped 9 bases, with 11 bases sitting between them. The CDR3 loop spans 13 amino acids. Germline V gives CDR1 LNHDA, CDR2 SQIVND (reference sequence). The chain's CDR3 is CASSWDDGSPLHF. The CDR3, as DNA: TGTGCCAGTAGTTGGGATGACGGTTCACCCCTCCACTTT. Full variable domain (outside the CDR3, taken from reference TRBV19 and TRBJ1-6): DGGITQSPKYLFRKEGQNVTLSCEQNLNHDAMYWYRQDPGQGLRLIYYSQIVNDFQKGDIAEGYSVSREKKESFPLTVTSAQKNPTAFYLCASSWDDGSPLHFGNGTRLTVT.

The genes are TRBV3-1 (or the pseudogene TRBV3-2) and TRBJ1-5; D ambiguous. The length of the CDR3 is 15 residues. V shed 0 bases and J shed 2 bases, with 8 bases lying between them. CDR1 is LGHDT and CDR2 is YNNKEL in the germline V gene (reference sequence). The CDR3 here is CASSQDASGNQPQHF. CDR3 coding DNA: TGTGCCAGCAGCCAAGATGCCAGTGGCAATCAGCCCCAGCATTTT.

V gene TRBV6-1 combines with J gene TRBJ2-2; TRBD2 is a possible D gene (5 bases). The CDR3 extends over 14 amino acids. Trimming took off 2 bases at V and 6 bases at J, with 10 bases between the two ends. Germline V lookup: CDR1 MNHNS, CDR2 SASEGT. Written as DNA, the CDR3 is TGTGCCAGCAGTGAATCCCCGAGGGCCGGGGAGCTGTTTTTT. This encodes CASSESPRAGELFF.

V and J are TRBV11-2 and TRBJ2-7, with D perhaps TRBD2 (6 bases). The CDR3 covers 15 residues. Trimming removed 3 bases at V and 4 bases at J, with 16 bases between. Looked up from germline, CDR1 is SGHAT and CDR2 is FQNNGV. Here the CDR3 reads CASSLMGGLGYEQYF. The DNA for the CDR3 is TGTGCCAGCAGCTTGATGGGGGGATTAGGGTACGAGCAGTACTTC. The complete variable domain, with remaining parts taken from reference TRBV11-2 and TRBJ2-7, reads EAGVAQSPRYKIIEKRQSVAFWCNPISGHATLYWYQQILGQGPKLLIQFQNNGVVDDSQLPKDRFSAERLKGVDSTLKIQPAKLEDSAVYLCASSLMGGLGYEQYFGPGTRLTVT.

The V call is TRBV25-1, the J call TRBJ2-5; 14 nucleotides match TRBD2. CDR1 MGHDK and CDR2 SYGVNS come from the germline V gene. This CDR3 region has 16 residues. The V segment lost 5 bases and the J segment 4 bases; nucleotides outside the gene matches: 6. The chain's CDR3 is CASSTGLAGVRETQYF. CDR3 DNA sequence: TGTGCCAGCAGTACGGGACTAGCGGGAGTTCGAGAGACCCAGTACTTC.

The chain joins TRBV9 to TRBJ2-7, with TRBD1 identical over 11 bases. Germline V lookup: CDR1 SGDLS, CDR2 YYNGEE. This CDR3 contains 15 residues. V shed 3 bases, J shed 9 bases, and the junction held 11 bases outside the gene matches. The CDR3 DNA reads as TGTGCCAGCAGCGCCTCCTCTCTGGACAGGGGGCTGCAGTACTTC. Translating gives CASSASSLDRGLQYF.

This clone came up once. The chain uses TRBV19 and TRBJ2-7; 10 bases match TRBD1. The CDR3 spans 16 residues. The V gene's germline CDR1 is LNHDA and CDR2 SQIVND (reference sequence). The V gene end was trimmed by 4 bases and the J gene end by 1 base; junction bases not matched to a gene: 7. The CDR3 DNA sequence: TGTGCCAGTAGTAGCTTCTCGGGACAGGGGTCCTACGAGCAGTACTTC. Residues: CASSSFSGQGSYEQYF.

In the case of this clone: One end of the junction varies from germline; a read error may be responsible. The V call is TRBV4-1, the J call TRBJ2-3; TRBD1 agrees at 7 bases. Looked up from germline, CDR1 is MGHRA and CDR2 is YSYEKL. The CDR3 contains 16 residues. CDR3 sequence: CASRQDIRGLADTQYF. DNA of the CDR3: TGCGCCAGCAGACAAGATATAAGGGGGCTGGCAGATACGCAGTATTTT.

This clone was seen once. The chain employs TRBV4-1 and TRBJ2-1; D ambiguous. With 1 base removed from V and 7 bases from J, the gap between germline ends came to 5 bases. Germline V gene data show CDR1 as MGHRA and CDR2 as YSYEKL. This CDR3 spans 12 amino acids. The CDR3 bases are TGCGCCAGCAGCCAAGGGTCTAATGAGCAGTTCTTC. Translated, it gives CASSQGSNEQFF.

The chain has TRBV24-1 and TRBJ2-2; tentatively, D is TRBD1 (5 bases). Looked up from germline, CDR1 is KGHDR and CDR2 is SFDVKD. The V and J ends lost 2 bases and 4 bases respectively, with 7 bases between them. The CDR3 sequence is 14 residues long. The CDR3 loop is CATSDSGPTGELFF. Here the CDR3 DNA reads TGTGCCACCAGTGATTCAGGGCCCACCGGGGAGCTGTTTTTT.

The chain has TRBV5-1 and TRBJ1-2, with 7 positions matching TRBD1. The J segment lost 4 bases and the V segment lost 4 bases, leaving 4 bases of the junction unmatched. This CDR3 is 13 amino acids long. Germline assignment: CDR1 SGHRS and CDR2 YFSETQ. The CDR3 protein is CASSRTGAYGYTF. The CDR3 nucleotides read TGCGCCAGCAGCCGCACAGGGGCCTATGGCTACACCTTC.

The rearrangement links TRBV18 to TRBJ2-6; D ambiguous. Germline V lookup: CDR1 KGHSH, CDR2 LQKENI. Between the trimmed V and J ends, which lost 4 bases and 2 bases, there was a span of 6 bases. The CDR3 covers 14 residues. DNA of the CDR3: TGTGCCAGCTCACAGGGTGCTGGGGCCAACGTCCTGACTTTC. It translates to CASSQGAGANVLTF.

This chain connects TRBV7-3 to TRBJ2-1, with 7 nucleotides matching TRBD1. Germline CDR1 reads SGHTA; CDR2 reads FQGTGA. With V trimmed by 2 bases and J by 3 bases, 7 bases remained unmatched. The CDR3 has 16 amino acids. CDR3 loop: CASSLVPGQDYNEQFF. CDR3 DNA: TGTGCCAGCAGCTTAGTACCCGGACAGGACTACAATGAGCAGTTCTTC.